This T cell receptor beta chain was captured by sequencing in a study of shared clonotypes between healthy human individuals. General observations from the study: Generation probabilities were higher for clonotypes shared across all four sorted-subset donors than for unshared ones.

Comment on this clone: Its antigen remains unknown. The identical CDR3 is also encoded by other nucleotide sequences in the sample.

The V gene's germline CDR1 is MNHNS and CDR2 SASEGT. The V end was cut by 7 bases, the J end by 1 base, with 7 bases between. CDR3 length: 13 residues. Execution of the assay was at deep level. Measured with immunoSEQ multiplex PCR; TCRdb has only the in-frame clones, and not every one. The data contain approximately 2,300,000 clones, 92% of them singletons. This TCR was sampled from a man between 18 and 35 years old in good health. Some clones in this sample may be carry-over from other donors' samples. J is TRBJ2-2 and V is TRBV6-1; D is perhaps TRBD1 (5 bases). The sample comprised naive CD4+ T cells from PBMCs. Subset given: CD45RA+ positively selected. The CDR3 bases are TGTGCCAGCACCGGACAGAACACCGGGGAGCTGTTTTTT. It specifies CASTGQNTGELFF.